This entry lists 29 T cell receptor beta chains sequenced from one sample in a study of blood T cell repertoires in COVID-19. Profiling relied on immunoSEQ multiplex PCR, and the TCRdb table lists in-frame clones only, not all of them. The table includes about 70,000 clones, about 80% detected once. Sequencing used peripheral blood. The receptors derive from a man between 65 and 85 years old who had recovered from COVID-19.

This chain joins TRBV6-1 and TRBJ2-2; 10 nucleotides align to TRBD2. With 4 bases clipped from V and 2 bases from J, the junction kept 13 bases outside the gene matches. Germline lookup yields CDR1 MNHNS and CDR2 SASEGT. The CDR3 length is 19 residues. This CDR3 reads CASSGVHGLADLNTGELFF. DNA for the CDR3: TGTGCCAGCAGTGGGGTCCACGGACTAGCGGACCTAAACACCGGGGAGCTGTTTTTT.

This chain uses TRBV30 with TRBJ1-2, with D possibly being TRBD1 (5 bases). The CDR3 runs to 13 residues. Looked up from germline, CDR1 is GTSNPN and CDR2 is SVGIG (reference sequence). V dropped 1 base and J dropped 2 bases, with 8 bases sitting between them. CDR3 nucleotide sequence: TGTGCCTGGAGTGGACAGATAAACTATGGCTACACCTTC. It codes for CAWSGQINYGYTF.

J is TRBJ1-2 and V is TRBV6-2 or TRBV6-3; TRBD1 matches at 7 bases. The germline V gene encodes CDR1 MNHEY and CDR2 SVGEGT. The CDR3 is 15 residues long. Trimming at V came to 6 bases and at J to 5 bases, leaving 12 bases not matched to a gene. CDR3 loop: CASSPDRDSSYGYTF. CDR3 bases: TGTGCCAGCAGCCCCGACCGGGACAGCAGTTATGGCTACACCTTC.

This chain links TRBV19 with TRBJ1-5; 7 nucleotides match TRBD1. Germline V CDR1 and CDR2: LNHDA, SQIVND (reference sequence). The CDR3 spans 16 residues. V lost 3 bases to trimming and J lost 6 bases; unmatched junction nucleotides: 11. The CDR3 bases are TGTGCCAGTAGTATGGTTCGAGGGGGCGGAGGTCAGCCCCAGCATTTT. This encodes CASSMVRGGGGQPQHF. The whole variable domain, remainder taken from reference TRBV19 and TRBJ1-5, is DGGITQSPKYLFRKEGQNVTLSCEQNLNHDAMYWYRQDPGQGLRLIYYSQIVNDFQKGDIAEGYSVSREKKESFPLTVTSAQKNPTAFYLCASSMVRGGGGQPQHFGDGTRLSIL.

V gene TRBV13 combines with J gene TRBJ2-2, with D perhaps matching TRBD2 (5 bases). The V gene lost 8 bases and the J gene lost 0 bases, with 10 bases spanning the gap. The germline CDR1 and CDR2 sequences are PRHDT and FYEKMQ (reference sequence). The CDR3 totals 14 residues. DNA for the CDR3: TGTGCCAGCCGGGCGGGTGCGAACACCGGGGAGCTGTTTTTT. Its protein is CASRAGANTGELFF.

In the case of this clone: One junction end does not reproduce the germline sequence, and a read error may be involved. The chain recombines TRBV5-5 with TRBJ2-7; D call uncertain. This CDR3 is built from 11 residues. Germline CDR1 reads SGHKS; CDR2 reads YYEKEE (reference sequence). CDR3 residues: CASSLVPVFLF. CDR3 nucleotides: TGTGCCAGCAGCTTGGTGCCAGTGTTCTTATTC.

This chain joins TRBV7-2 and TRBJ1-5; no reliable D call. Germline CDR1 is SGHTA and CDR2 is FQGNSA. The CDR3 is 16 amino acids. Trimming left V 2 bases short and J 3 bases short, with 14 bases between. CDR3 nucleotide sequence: TGTGCCAGCAGCTTATCGAACTGGGGAGACAATCAGCCCCAGCATTTT. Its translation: CASSLSNWGDNQPQHF.

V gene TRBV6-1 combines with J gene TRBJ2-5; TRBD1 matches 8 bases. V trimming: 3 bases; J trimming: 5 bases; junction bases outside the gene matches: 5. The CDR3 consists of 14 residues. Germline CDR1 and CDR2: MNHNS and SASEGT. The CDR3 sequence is CASSDLRTGETQYF. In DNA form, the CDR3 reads TGTGCCAGCAGTGACCTGAGGACAGGGGAGACCCAGTACTTC.

The CDR3 sequence is CASRNRQGVTGELFF. As DNA, the CDR3 is TGTGCCAGCAGAAACAGACAGGGTGTGACCGGGGAGCTGTTTTTT. This sequence joins TRBV6-5 and TRBJ2-2; 7 bases are shared with TRBD1. Germline V gene sequence: CDR1 MNHEY, CDR2 SVGAGI. The CDR3 is 15 residues long. Trimming removed 6 bases from V and 5 bases from J; junction bases left unmatched: 9.

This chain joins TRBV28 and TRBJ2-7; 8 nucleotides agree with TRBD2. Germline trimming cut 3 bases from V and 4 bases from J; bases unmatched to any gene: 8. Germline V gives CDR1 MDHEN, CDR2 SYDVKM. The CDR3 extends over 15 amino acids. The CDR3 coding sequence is TGTGCCAGCAGTTTTTATGTGAGCGGGAGTTACGAGCAGTACTTC. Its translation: CASSFYVSGSYEQYF.

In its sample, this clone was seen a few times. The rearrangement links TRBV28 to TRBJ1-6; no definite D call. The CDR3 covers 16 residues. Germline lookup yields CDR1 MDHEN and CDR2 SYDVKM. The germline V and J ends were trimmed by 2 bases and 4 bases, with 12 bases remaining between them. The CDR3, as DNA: TGTGCCAGCAGTTTAGAGGTCCGGGGTTATAATTCACCCCTCCACTTT. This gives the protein CASSLEVRGYNSPLHF.

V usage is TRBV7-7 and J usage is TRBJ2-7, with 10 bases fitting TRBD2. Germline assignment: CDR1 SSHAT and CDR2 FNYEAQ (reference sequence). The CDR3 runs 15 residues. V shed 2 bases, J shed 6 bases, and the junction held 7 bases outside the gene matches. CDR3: CASSLSASGSSEQYF. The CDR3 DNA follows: TGTGCCAGCAGCTTATCGGCTAGCGGGAGTTCCGAGCAGTACTTC.

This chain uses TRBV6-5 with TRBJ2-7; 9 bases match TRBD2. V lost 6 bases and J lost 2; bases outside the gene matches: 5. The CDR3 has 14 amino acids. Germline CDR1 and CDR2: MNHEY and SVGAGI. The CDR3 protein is CASSSTSGPYEQYF. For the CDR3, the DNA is TGTGCCAGCAGCTCGACTAGCGGCCCCTACGAGCAGTACTTC.

The CDR3 coding sequence is TGTGCCAGCAGAGGAGGGTACTATGGCTACACCTTC. It translates to CASRGGYYGYTF. The chain links TRBV27 to TRBJ1-2; D not resolved. V lost 6 bases and J lost 3, with 8 bases in between. This CDR3 contains 12 residues. Germline CDR1 reads MNHEY; CDR2 reads SMNVEV (reference sequence).

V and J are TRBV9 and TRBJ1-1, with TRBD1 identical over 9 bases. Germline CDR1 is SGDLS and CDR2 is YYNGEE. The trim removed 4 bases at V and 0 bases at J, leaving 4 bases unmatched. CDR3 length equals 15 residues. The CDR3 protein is CASSNGQGMNTEAFF. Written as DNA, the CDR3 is TGTGCCAGCAGCAACGGACAGGGGATGAACACTGAAGCTTTCTTT.

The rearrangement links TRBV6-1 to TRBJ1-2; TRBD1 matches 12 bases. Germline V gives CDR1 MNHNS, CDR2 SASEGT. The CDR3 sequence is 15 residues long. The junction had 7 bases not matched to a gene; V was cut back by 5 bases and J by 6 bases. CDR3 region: CASSQGTGGDDGYTF. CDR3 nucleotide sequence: TGTGCCAGCAGTCAAGGGACAGGGGGCGATGATGGCTACACCTTC.

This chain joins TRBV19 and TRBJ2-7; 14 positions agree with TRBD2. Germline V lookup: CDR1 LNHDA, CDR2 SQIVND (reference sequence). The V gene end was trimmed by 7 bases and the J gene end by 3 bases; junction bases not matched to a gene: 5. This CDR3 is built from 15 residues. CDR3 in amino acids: CASTPGTSGSYEQYF. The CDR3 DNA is TGTGCCAGTACCCCGGGGACTAGCGGGAGCTACGAGCAGTACTTC.

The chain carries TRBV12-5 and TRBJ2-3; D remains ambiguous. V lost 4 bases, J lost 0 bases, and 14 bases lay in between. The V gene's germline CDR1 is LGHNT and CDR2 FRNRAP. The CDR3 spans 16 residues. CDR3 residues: CASGSLSVSSTDTQYF. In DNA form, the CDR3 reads TGTGCTAGTGGTTCCCTCTCCGTCTCTAGCACAGATACGCAGTATTTT.

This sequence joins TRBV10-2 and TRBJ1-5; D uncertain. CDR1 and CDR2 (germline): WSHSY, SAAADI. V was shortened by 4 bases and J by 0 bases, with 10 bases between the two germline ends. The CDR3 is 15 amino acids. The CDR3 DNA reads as TGCGCCAGCAGTGTTTTAGGAGATAGCAATCAGCCCCAGCATTTT. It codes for CASSVLGDSNQPQHF.

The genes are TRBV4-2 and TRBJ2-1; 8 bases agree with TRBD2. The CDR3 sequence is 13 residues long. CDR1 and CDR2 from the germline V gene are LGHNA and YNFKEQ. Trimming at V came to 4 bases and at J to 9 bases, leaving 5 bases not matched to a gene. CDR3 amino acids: CASSREREGEQFF. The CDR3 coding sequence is TGTGCCAGCAGCCGCGAACGGGAGGGTGAGCAGTTCTTC.

For the CDR3, the DNA is TGTGCCAGCAGTTACCCCCCGGGTTCAAACAATGAGCAGTTCTTC. Its translation: CASSYPPGSNNEQFF. The chain links TRBV6-2 or TRBV6-3 to TRBJ2-1; no reliable D call. Germline CDR1 is MNHEY and CDR2 is SVGEGT. V gave up 2 bases and J gave up 5 bases, with 13 bases separating them. The CDR3 consists of 15 residues.

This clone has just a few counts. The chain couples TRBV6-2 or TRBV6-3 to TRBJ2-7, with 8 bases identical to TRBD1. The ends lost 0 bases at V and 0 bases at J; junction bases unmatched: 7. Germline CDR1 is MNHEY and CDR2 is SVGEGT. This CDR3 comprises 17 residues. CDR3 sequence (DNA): TGTGCCAGCAGTTACTCGACAGGGGACGATTTCTCCTACGAGCAGTACTTC. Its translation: CASSYSTGDDFSYEQYF.

The CDR3 protein is CASSQEKDSLGYGYTF. The CDR3 DNA reads as TGCGCCAGCAGCCAAGAAAAGGACAGCCTCGGCTATGGCTACACCTTC. This chain connects TRBV4-3 to TRBJ1-2; D may be TRBD1 (6 bases). V shed 0 bases and J shed 4 bases, with 15 bases lying between them. The CDR3 is 16 amino acids. Germline loops: CDR1 LGHNA, CDR2 YSLEER.

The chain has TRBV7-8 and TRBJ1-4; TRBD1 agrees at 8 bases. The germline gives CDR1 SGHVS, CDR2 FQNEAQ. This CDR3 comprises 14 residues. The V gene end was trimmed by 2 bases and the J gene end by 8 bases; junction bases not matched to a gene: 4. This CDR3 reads CASSLNRGGEKLFF. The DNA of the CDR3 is TGTGCCAGCAGCTTAAACAGGGGGGGGGAAAAACTGTTTTTT.

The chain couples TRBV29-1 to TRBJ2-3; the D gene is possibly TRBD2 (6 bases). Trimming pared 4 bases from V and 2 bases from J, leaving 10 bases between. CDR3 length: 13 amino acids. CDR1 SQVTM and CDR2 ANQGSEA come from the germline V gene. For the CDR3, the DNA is TGCAGCGTTGTCGGAGGGGACACAGATACGCAGTATTTT. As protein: CSVVGGDTDTQYF.

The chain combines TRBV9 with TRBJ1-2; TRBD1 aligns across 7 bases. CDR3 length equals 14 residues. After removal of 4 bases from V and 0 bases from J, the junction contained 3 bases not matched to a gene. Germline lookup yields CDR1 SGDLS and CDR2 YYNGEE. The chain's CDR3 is CASSMGQTNYGYTF. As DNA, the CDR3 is TGTGCCAGCAGCATGGGACAGACTAACTATGGCTACACCTTC.

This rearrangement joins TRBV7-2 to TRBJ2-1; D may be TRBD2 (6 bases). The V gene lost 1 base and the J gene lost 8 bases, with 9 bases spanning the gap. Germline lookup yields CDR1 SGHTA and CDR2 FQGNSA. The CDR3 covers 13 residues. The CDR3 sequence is CASSLGSGDEQFF. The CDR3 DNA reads TGTGCCAGCAGCTTAGGTTCGGGGGATGAGCAGTTCTTC.

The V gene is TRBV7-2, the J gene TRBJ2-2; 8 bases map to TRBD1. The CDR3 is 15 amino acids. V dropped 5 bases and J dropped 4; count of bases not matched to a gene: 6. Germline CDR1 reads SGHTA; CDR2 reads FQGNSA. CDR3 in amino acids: CASSPFRGRTGELFF. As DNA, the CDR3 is TGTGCCAGCAGCCCGTTCAGGGGGCGCACCGGGGAGCTGTTTTTT.

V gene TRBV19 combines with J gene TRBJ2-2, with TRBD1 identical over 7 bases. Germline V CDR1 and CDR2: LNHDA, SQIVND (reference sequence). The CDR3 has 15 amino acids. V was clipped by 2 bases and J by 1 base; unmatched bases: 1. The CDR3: CASSIRQGNTGELFF. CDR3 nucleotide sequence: TGTGCCAGTAGTATAAGACAGGGGAACACCGGGGAGCTGTTTTTT.